These 27 T cell receptor beta chains came from one sample sequenced in a study of blood T cell repertoires in COVID-19. Profiled with immunoSEQ multiplex PCR; TCRdb holds only in-frame clones, not every one. There are approximately 180,000 clones in the sample; over 65% occur only once, and 15% to 20% lies in the top ten. Sequencing was done on a sample of peripheral blood. The origin of the receptors is a person between 65 and 79 years old with COVID-19, enrolled during active disease.

This chain links TRBV18 with TRBJ1-5; 8 bases match TRBD1. This CDR3 has 13 residues. Germline lookup yields CDR1 KGHSH and CDR2 LQKENI. V lost 3 bases and J lost 6; bases outside the gene matches: 1. The CDR3 protein is CASSPGQGQPQHF. CDR3 nucleotide sequence: TGTGCCAGCTCACCCGGACAGGGTCAGCCCCAGCATTTT.

This CDR3 is CASSLLQGANYGYTF. DNA of the CDR3: TGCGCCAGCAGCTTGTTACAGGGGGCTAACTATGGCTACACCTTC. The gene calls are TRBV5-1 and TRBJ1-2; 8 nucleotides line up with TRBD1. The V gene end was trimmed by 1 base and the J gene end by 0 bases; junction bases not matched to a gene: 2. This CDR3 region has 15 residues. Germline V gene lookup returns CDR1 SGHRS and CDR2 YFSETQ. Using reference TRBV5-1 and TRBJ1-2 for the parts outside the CDR3, the full variable domain is KAGVTQTPRYLIKTRGQQVTLSCSPISGHRSVSWYQQTPGQGLQFLFEYFSETQRNKGNFPGRFSGRQFSNSRSEMNVSTLELGDSALYLCASSLLQGANYGYTFGSGTRLTVV.

The rearrangement links TRBV4-3 to TRBJ1-4, with D uncertain. This CDR3 is built from 16 residues. The V end was cut by 6 bases, the J end by 2 bases, with 16 bases between. Germline CDR1 reads LGHNA; CDR2 reads YSLEER. Here the CDR3 DNA reads TGCGCCAGCAGTCAGGACGGCGGGTTTACTAATGAAAAACTGTTTTTT. Residues: CASSQDGGFTNEKLFF.

The CDR3 DNA is TGTGCCAGCCGAAGGGCTAGCGGGAGTTGGTACAATGAGCAGTTCTTC. This gives the protein CASRRASGSWYNEQFF. The V gene is TRBV18, the J gene TRBJ2-1, with 10 positions matching TRBD2. The ends lost 8 bases at V and 4 bases at J; junction bases unmatched: 11. This CDR3 is 16 amino acids long. From germline, CDR1 is KGHSH and CDR2 LQKENI.

V gene TRBV6-5 combines with J gene TRBJ1-2; D gene ambiguous. Between the trimmed V and J ends, which lost 10 bases and 4 bases, there was a span of 13 bases. The germline gives CDR1 MNHEY, CDR2 SVGAGI. This CDR3 comprises 12 residues. The CDR3: CATTNPLYGYTF. The CDR3 DNA sequence: TGTGCCACTACGAACCCTCTCTATGGCTACACCTTC.

The chain couples TRBV29-1 to TRBJ1-5, with 7 bases lining up with TRBD1. The CDR3 spans 15 residues. J lost 4 bases, V lost 6 bases, and 12 bases had no gene match. Looked up from germline, CDR1 is SQVTM and CDR2 is ANQGSEA. For the CDR3, the DNA is TGCAGCGTAACGACAGGGTCGAGTGGGAATCAGCCCCAGCATTTT. It codes for CSVTTGSSGNQPQHF. Full variable domain (missing parts from reference TRBV29-1 and TRBJ1-5): SAVISQKPSRDICQRGTSLTIQCQVDSQVTMMFWYRQQPGQSLTLIATANQGSEATYESGFVIDKFPISRPNLTFSTLTVSNMSPEDSSIYLCSVTTGSSGNQPQHFGDGTRLSIL.

The chain is built from TRBV5-1 and TRBJ1-3, with D perhaps matching TRBD1 (6 bases). Germline V gives CDR1 SGHRS, CDR2 YFSETQ. Trimming cost V 4 bases and J 5 bases, with 16 bases left between them. CDR3 length: 15 residues. DNA of the CDR3: TGCGCCAGCAGCCCTGGACAGATGATAAGAAACACCATATATTTT. It translates to CASSPGQMIRNTIYF. The variable domain in full, with the rest retrieved from reference TRBV5-1 and TRBJ1-3, is KAGVTQTPRYLIKTRGQQVTLSCSPISGHRSVSWYQQTPGQGLQFLFEYFSETQRNKGNFPGRFSGRQFSNSRSEMNVSTLELGDSALYLCASSPGQMIRNTIYFGEGSWLTVV.

The rearrangement joins TRBV6-1 to TRBJ1-5, with TRBD1 identical over 7 bases. V shed 2 bases, J shed 3 bases, and the junction held 7 bases outside the gene matches. The CDR3 has 16 residues. CDR1 and CDR2 from the germline V gene are MNHNS and SASEGT. CDR3 in amino acids: CASSEIGTAPNQPQHF. The CDR3 coding sequence is TGTGCCAGCAGTGAAATCGGGACAGCCCCCAATCAGCCCCAGCATTTT.

The rearrangement joins TRBV7-9 to TRBJ2-7, with D possibly TRBD2 on 5 matching bases. The CDR3 has 16 residues. V shed 5 bases and J shed 5 bases, with 22 bases lying between them. Germline V gives CDR1 SEHNR, CDR2 FQNEAQ (reference sequence). As DNA, the CDR3 is TGTGCCAGCAGCCCCTCTGGTGGGCCCCGGGGAGACGAGCAGTACTTC. This encodes CASSPSGGPRGDEQYF.

This rearrangement joins TRBV5-1 to TRBJ1-2; TRBD1 agrees at 7 bases. Trimming at V came to 3 bases and at J to 2 bases, leaving 4 bases not matched to a gene. The length of the CDR3 is 14 residues. The germline V gene has CDR1 SGHRS and CDR2 YFSETQ. The CDR3 sequence is CASSSSTGNYGYTF. For the CDR3, the DNA is TGCGCCAGCAGCTCGTCGACAGGGAACTATGGCTACACCTTC.

The rearrangement uses TRBV11-3 and TRBJ1-1, with D tentatively TRBD1 (5 bases). V was shortened by 5 bases and J by 1 base, with 8 bases between the two germline ends. CDR1 and CDR2 (germline): SGHNT, YENEEA. The CDR3 runs 13 residues. CDR3 nucleotides: TGTGCCAGCAGCCGAGACAGGAACACTGAAGCTTTCTTT. It codes for CASSRDRNTEAFF.

V and J are TRBV19 and TRBJ1-1; D not resolved. Trimming stripped 1 base from V and 7 bases from J, with 10 bases between. This CDR3 has 13 amino acids. The germline gives CDR1 LNHDA, CDR2 SQIVND (reference sequence). The CDR3 reads CASSIGREVEAFF. The CDR3 nucleotides are TGTGCCAGTAGTATAGGGAGAGAGGTTGAAGCTTTCTTT.

This clone is a singleton in its sample. The chain has TRBV7-2 and TRBJ2-1; D perhaps matches TRBD2 (6 bases). The CDR3 sequence is 15 residues long. CDR1 and CDR2 (germline): SGHTA, FQGNSA. Trimming cost V 1 base and J 7 bases, with 14 bases left between them. CDR3 coding DNA: TGTGCCAGCAGCTTAGTATGGGGACTCGATAATGAGCAGTTCTTC. It codes for CASSLVWGLDNEQFF.

The genes are TRBV10-3 and TRBJ1-5, with D tentatively TRBD1 (5 bases). CDR1 and CDR2 from the germline V gene are ENHRY and SYGVKD. The CDR3 has 13 residues. Trimming cost V 9 bases and J 4 bases, with 13 bases left between them. The CDR3 here is CAIQTGANQPQHF. The CDR3 bases are TGTGCCATACAAACAGGAGCAAATCAGCCCCAGCATTTT.

CDR3 sequence (DNA): TGTGCCAGCAGTACTCAGGGGAATCAGCCCCAGCATTTT. Protein product: CASSTQGNQPQHF. The chain employs TRBV6-5 and TRBJ1-5; possible D gene TRBD1, 6 bases. The length of the CDR3 is 13 residues. The V gene's germline CDR1 is MNHEY and CDR2 SVGAGI. V gave up 5 bases and J gave up 4 bases, with 9 bases separating them.

The V gene is TRBV19, the J gene TRBJ1-1, with D unclear. The CDR3 is 15 amino acids. CDR1 is LNHDA, CDR2 SQIVND, per germline (reference sequence). V gave up 2 bases and J gave up 0 bases, with 10 bases separating them. Written as DNA, the CDR3 is TGTGCCAGTAGTATACAAGGACTGGTGAACACTGAAGCTTTCTTT. Translating it yields CASSIQGLVNTEAFF.

V and J are TRBV15 and TRBJ2-2; tentatively, D is TRBD1 (6 bases). V lost 1 base to trimming and J lost 4 bases, with 13 bases between them. The CDR3 length is 16 residues. Germline CDR1 LNHNV, CDR2 YYDKDF (reference sequence). The CDR3 DNA sequence: TGTGCCACCAGCAGAGGGATACAGGGTAGCACCGGGGAGCTGTTTTTT. Its protein is CATSRGIQGSTGELFF.

The chain links TRBV7-9 to TRBJ2-1; D not certain. This CDR3 has 13 amino acids. The germline gives CDR1 SEHNR, CDR2 FQNEAQ (reference sequence). Trimming cost V 4 bases and J 13 bases, with 17 bases left between them. CDR3 nucleotides: TGTGCCAGCAGCTCCACGACTCCCACTCATCAGTTCTTC. Its protein product is CASSSTTPTHQFF.

This chain links TRBV6-4 with TRBJ2-7; 9 bases fit TRBD1. Germline V gives CDR1 MRHNA, CDR2 SNTAGT. The J segment lost 7 bases and the V segment lost 5 bases, leaving 9 bases of the junction unmatched. The CDR3 is made up of 14 amino acids. The CDR3 reads CASSSVTGGFEQYF. The CDR3 DNA reads as TGTGCCAGCAGTAGCGTGACAGGGGGGTTTGAGCAGTACTTC.

This chain uses TRBV19 with TRBJ2-2; D is undetermined. This CDR3 is built from 11 residues. The V gene lost 4 bases and the J gene lost 8 bases, with 5 bases spanning the gap. Germline CDR1 LNHDA, CDR2 SQIVND (reference sequence). Here the CDR3 DNA reads TGTGCCAGTAGTACCTCTGGGGAGCTGTTTTTT. Translating gives CASSTSGELFF.

J is TRBJ2-7 and V is TRBV5-8; the match to TRBD1 covers 8 bases. CDR3 length: 16 residues. The germline gives CDR1 SGHTS, CDR2 YDEGEE. Trimming took 0 bases from V and 5 from J; bases not matched to a gene: 10. CDR3 loop: CASSLGTGIFTNEQYF. The CDR3 DNA reads TGTGCCAGCAGCTTGGGGACAGGGATATTTACCAACGAGCAGTACTTC.

The table lists this clone with a count of one. Here the CDR3 reads CASDFPGQGNQPQHF. The CDR3 coding sequence is TGTGCCAGCGACTTCCCGGGACAGGGCAATCAGCCCCAGCATTTT. The rearrangement joins TRBV19 to TRBJ1-5, with 8 bases lining up with TRBD1. Trimming cost V 9 bases and J 2 bases; bases outside gene matches: 9. The germline V gene encodes CDR1 LNHDA and CDR2 SQIVND (reference sequence). The CDR3 spans 15 residues.

V is TRBV12-3 or TRBV12-4 and J is TRBJ1-5, with no clear D. The CDR3 sequence is 13 residues long. V was cut by 2 bases and J by 3 bases, with 5 bases left in between. The CDR3 nucleotides are TGTGCCAGCAGTTTACAGATCAATCAGCCCCAGCATTTT. Translated: CASSLQINQPQHF.

This chain joins TRBV28 and TRBJ1-2; 8 bases align to TRBD1. The CDR3 extends over 15 amino acids. Losses at the gene ends were 2 bases for V and 2 bases for J; bases not matched to a gene: 4. Germline CDR1 is MDHEN and CDR2 is SYDVKM. CDR3 nucleotide sequence: TGTGCCAGCAGTTTAGAGGACAGGGTGAACTATGGCTACACCTTC. Translating gives CASSLEDRVNYGYTF.

The genes are TRBV10-3 and TRBJ1-2; no clear D gene. The CDR3 is 10 residues long. Germline V gene lookup returns CDR1 ENHRY and CDR2 SYGVKD. The ends were cut back, 3 bases at V and 8 bases at J, with 4 bases in the middle. CDR3 protein: CAISDSGYTF. CDR3 DNA sequence: TGTGCCATCAGTGACTCCGGCTACACCTTC.

The CDR3 spells CASSQALRSPLHF. CDR3 DNA sequence: TGCGCCAGCAGCCAAGCTCTTCGTTCACCCCTCCACTTT. V is TRBV4-3 and J is TRBJ1-6; D gene unclear. CDR1 is LGHNA, CDR2 YSLEER, per germline. This CDR3 has 13 residues. Deletions cut 1 base from V and 9 bases from J, with 7 bases between.

The J gene is TRBJ1-5, the V gene TRBV19; D perhaps matches TRBD1 (6 bases). Trimming removed 7 bases at V and 0 bases at J, with 16 bases between. CDR1 is LNHDA and CDR2 is SQIVND in the germline V gene (reference sequence). The CDR3 is 16 residues long. CDR3 sequence: CASTDVPGVSNQPQHF. In DNA, the CDR3 is TGTGCCAGTACGGATGTTCCAGGGGTTAGCAATCAGCCCCAGCATTTT.